The 14 T cell receptor beta chains below were found in one sample sequenced in a study of T-cell reconstitution after alpha-beta-depleted transplantation in children. For TCRbeta, the library was prepared with unique molecular identifiers. TCRdb independently ran MiXCR on the PCR reads; one entry per CDR3 protein. The sample yields fewer than 550,000 distinct CDR3 sequences, roughly 10% seen once. The sequences come from PBMCs, mostly from graft donor cells, collected 180 days after TCRalphabeta/CD19-depleted stem cell transplant. These receptors originate from a female patient aged 2 to 10 who had a stem cell transplant for aplastic anemia, so the T cells may come from the graft donor.

This clonotype was detected a few times. The J gene is TRBJ1-3, the V gene TRBV12-3 or TRBV12-4, with 8 bases aligning to TRBD1. V was clipped by 2 bases and J by 1 base; unmatched bases: 7. This CDR3 has 17 residues. The CDR3 DNA sequence: TGTGCCAGCAGTTTACGCCAGGGGGCTAATTCTGGAAACACCATATATTTT. It translates to CASSLRQGANSGNTIYF.

The V gene is TRBV6-2 or TRBV6-3, the J gene TRBJ1-2; 12 positions agree with TRBD1. This CDR3 is built from 16 residues. The germline CDR1 and CDR2 sequences are MNHEY and SVGEGT. V shed 0 bases and J 3 bases; nucleotides not matched to a gene: 2. The CDR3 DNA reads as TGTGCCAGCAGTTACTCTGGGACAGGGGGCTACTATGGCTACACCTTC. It translates to CASSYSGTGGYYGYTF.

The rearrangement joins TRBV28 to TRBJ2-3, with D possibly called TRBD1 or TRBD2 (6 bases each). This CDR3 is 16 amino acids long. Trimming took off 8 bases at V and 0 bases at J, with 18 bases between the two ends. The germline V gene has CDR1 MDHEN and CDR2 SYDVKM. CDR3 coding DNA: TGTGCCAGCGTGGAGAGGTGGGGGGCGAGCACAGATACGCAGTATTTT. This codes for CASVERWGASTDTQYF.

This clonotype was observed a few times. The gene calls are TRBV20-1 and TRBJ1-1; D unresolved. Trimming took 6 bases from V and 3 from J, leaving 11 bases between them. The CDR3 is made up of 12 amino acids. Germline values: CDR1 DFQATT, CDR2 SNEGSKA (reference sequence). CDR3 amino acids: CSAPLSDTEAFF. Written as DNA, the CDR3 is TGCAGTGCGCCGCTCAGCGACACTGAAGCTTTCTTT.

This clonotype was recorded a few times. The chain combines TRBV10-3 with TRBJ2-7; TRBD1 is a possible D gene (7 bases). V lost 11 bases and J lost 0, with 17 bases in between. CDR1 ENHRY and CDR2 SYGVKD come from the germline V gene. The length of the CDR3 is 14 residues. CDR3 region: CASGDSLSSYEQYV. In DNA, the CDR3 is TGTGCCTCGGGGGACAGCCTGAGCTCCTACGAGCAGTACGTC.

The J gene is TRBJ2-1, the V gene TRBV7-2; the D gene is possibly TRBD2 (5 bases). Per the germline V gene, CDR1 is SGHTA and CDR2 is FQGNSA. The V gene lost 2 bases and the J gene lost 4 bases, with 24 bases spanning the gap. This CDR3 region has 19 residues. The CDR3 loop reads CASSLNLWRSQRNYNEQFF. The CDR3 DNA reads TGTGCCAGCAGCTTAAACTTGTGGAGGTCCCAAAGAAATTACAATGAGCAGTTCTTC.

This clonotype showed up just a few times. The V gene is TRBV5-1, the J gene TRBJ1-4, with 8 bases that match TRBD1. With V trimmed by 4 bases and J by 8 bases, 10 bases remained unmatched. Germline CDR1 and CDR2: SGHRS and YFSETQ. The CDR3 runs 15 residues. This chain's CDR3 is CASSNGQGSGEKLFF. Written as DNA, the CDR3 is TGCGCCAGCAGCAACGGACAGGGATCAGGAGAAAAACTGTTTTTT. The full variable domain, completed using reference TRBV5-1 and TRBJ1-4, is KAGVTQTPRYLIKTRGQQVTLSCSPISGHRSVSWYQQTPGQGLQFLFEYFSETQRNKGNFPGRFSGRQFSNSRSEMNVSTLELGDSALYLCASSNGQGSGEKLFFGSGTQLSVL.

This clonotype appeared a few times. This chain joins TRBV7-9 and TRBJ2-2; TRBD1 matches 10 bases. J was trimmed by 1 base and V by 4 bases; bases with no gene match: 3. The CDR3 consists of 16 residues. Germline CDR1 reads SEHNR; CDR2 reads FQNEAQ (reference sequence). Written as DNA, the CDR3 is TGTGCCAGCAGCTCGGGACAGGGGTGGAACACCGGGGAGCTGTTTTTT. Protein product: CASSSGQGWNTGELFF. The full variable domain, in which reference TRBV7-9 and TRBJ2-2 provide the parts outside the CDR3, is DTGVSQNPRHKITKRGQNVTFRCDPISEHNRLYWYRQTLGQGPEFLTYFQNEAQLEKSRLLSDRFSAERPKGSFSTLEIQRTEQGDSAMYLCASSSGQGWNTGELFFGEGSRLTVL.

This clonotype occurred many times. J is TRBJ2-7 and V is TRBV5-1; no clear D. CDR1 is SGHRS and CDR2 is YFSETQ in the germline V gene. The germline V and J ends were trimmed by 0 bases and 4 bases, with 11 bases remaining between them. The length of the CDR3 is 14 residues. The CDR3 bases are TGCGCCAGCAGCTTGGCCGGCAGAGGTTACGAGCAGTACGTC. Translating it yields CASSLAGRGYEQYV.

This clonotype has just a few counts. V is TRBV6-5 and J is TRBJ1-1; TRBD1 is a possible D gene (5 bases). The CDR3 has 13 residues. Germline V lookup: CDR1 MNHEY, CDR2 SVGAGI. Trimming took off 0 bases at V and 10 bases at J, with 12 bases between the two ends. The CDR3 loop is CASSYSARAGAFF. The CDR3 coding sequence is TGTGCCAGCAGTTACTCGGCCAGGGCTGGAGCTTTCTTT.

This clonotype was counted many times. The J gene is TRBJ2-1, the V gene TRBV27; no reliable D call. V lost 2 bases and J lost 0, with 11 bases in between. The CDR3 is 16 amino acids. CDR1 is MNHEY and CDR2 is SMNVEV in the germline V gene (reference sequence). CDR3 DNA sequence: TGTGCCAGCAGTTTACAGCCTACGAGCTCCTACAATGAGCAGTTCTTC. Translating gives CASSLQPTSSYNEQFF.

This clonotype was detected only a few times. The chain is built from TRBV27 and TRBJ2-3; D uncertain. Trimming stripped 7 bases from V and 2 bases from J, with 16 bases between. This CDR3 region has 15 residues. CDR1 and CDR2 from the germline V gene are MNHEY and SMNVEV (reference sequence). The CDR3 DNA follows: TGTGCCAGCACCCCTGGGCTATCTCTCACAGATACGCAGTATTTT. Translating it yields CASTPGLSLTDTQYF.

This clonotype appeared a few times. Here the CDR3 DNA reads TGCAGTGCTAGCCTGGGACAGTGGAGCAATCAGCCCCAGCATTTT. Translated, it gives CSASLGQWSNQPQHF. The chain uses TRBV20-1 and TRBJ1-5; 7 nucleotides line up with TRBD1. The V segment lost 3 bases and the J segment 1 base; nucleotides outside the gene matches: 6. The CDR3 is 15 amino acids. Germline CDR1 DFQATT, CDR2 SNEGSKA (reference sequence).

The chain employs TRBV29-1 and TRBJ1-2; D gene unclear. Trimming took 0 bases from V and 0 from J, leaving 11 bases between them. There are 15 residues in the CDR3. Germline V gives CDR1 SQVTM, CDR2 ANQGSEA. For the CDR3, the DNA is TGCAGCGTTGAAGAGTCGAGGGAAGCTAACTATGGCTACACCTTC. Protein sequence: CSVEESREANYGYTF.